A single sample is the source of the 19 T cell receptor beta chains below, sequenced in a study of blood T cell repertoires in COVID-19. Assay used: immunoSEQ multiplex PCR; TCRdb lists only in-frame clones, some missing. Of fewer than 100,000 clones listed, 87% are singletons. The sequenced material came from peripheral blood. The receptors shown here come from an older man with acute or convalescent COVID-19.

This clone came up a few times. This rearrangement joins TRBV30 to TRBJ1-2; 7 nucleotides match TRBD1. The germline V gene has CDR1 GTSNPN and CDR2 SVGIG (reference sequence). This CDR3 comprises 14 residues. V trimming: 2 bases; J trimming: 6 bases; junction bases outside the gene matches: 9. CDR3 DNA sequence: TGTGCCTGGAGTCCGGGACAGCCGTATAATGGCTACACCTTC. Encoded protein: CAWSPGQPYNGYTF.

This chain links TRBV6-5 with TRBJ2-1; no firm D call. This CDR3 has 15 residues. Germline lookup yields CDR1 MNHEY and CDR2 SVGAGI. V lost 6 bases to trimming and J lost 0 bases, with 12 bases between them. CDR3 nucleotides: TGTGCCAGCAGCTTATTGAGGAACTCCTACAATGAGCAGTTCTTC. This encodes CASSLLRNSYNEQFF.

The genes are TRBV7-3 and TRBJ2-1; TRBD2 might be the D (6 bases). V was clipped by 5 bases and J by 1 base, with 18 bases between them. Germline V gene lookup returns CDR1 SGHTA and CDR2 FQGTGA. This CDR3 contains 17 residues. The DNA of the CDR3 is TGTGCCAGCAGCCCCCAGTCGGCGGGGCTATCCTACAATGAGCAGTTCTTC. This sequence encodes CASSPQSAGLSYNEQFF.

The J gene is TRBJ2-3, the V gene TRBV6-6; 7 positions match TRBD2. This CDR3 comprises 14 residues. Germline CDR1 MNHNY, CDR2 SVGAGI (reference sequence). V lost 6 bases, J lost 6 bases, and 9 bases stayed unmatched. The chain's CDR3 is CASSETTSSDTQYF. The CDR3 nucleotides read TGTGCCAGCAGCGAGACGACTAGCTCGGATACGCAGTATTTT.

This clone came up once. This chain uses TRBV27 with TRBJ2-3; maybe TRBD1 (6 bases). The CDR3 totals 13 residues. The V end was cut by 8 bases, the J end by 2 bases, with 11 bases between. Germline V gene lookup returns CDR1 MNHEY and CDR2 SMNVEV (reference sequence). The CDR3 loop is CASVDRFTDTQYF. The CDR3 region has the DNA TGTGCCAGCGTAGACAGGTTCACAGATACGCAGTATTTT.

This chain uses TRBV5-1 with TRBJ2-4; TRBD1 agrees at 8 bases. Trimming cost V 2 bases and J 2 bases; bases outside gene matches: 12. CDR1 SGHRS and CDR2 YFSETQ come from the germline V gene. The CDR3 has 18 amino acids. CDR3 residues: CASSFYPGQAGTKNIQYF. CDR3 bases: TGCGCCAGCAGCTTCTATCCGGGACAGGCGGGGACCAAAAACATTCAGTACTTC.

The chain carries TRBV12-3 or TRBV12-4 and TRBJ1-3; weak D call: TRBD1 (5 bases). There are 13 residues in the CDR3. Trimming removed 6 bases at V and 8 bases at J, with 14 bases between. Here the CDR3 reads CASRSDNEYTIYF. The CDR3 DNA follows: TGTGCCAGCAGATCGGACAATGAGTACACCATATATTTT.

The sample holds a few counts of this clone. The rearrangement joins TRBV18 to TRBJ2-7, with 9 bases identical to TRBD1. The CDR3 runs to 14 residues. Germline V gene sequence: CDR1 KGHSH, CDR2 LQKENI. V lost 4 bases to trimming and J lost 7 bases; unmatched junction nucleotides: 8. The CDR3 is CASSLNTGGREQYF. CDR3 bases: TGTGCCAGCTCACTCAACACAGGGGGCAGAGAGCAGTACTTC.

For the CDR3, the DNA is TGTGCCAGCAGCTTCGGGGATAGCGTAGAGACCCAGTACTTC. This encodes CASSFGDSVETQYF. This chain links TRBV11-1 with TRBJ2-5, with D tentatively TRBD2 (5 bases). The CDR3 runs to 14 residues. V lost 3 bases to trimming and J lost 4 bases, with 12 bases between them. Germline CDR1 is SGHAT and CDR2 is FQDESV (reference sequence).

This clone was counted between two and nine times. In DNA, the CDR3 is TGTGCCAGCAGACCAACGGGGAACACTGAAGCTTTCTTT. Translation gives CASRPTGNTEAFF. This chain links TRBV6-6 with TRBJ1-1; D unclear. V was cut by 6 bases and J by 1 base, with 9 bases left in between. The CDR3 covers 13 residues. Germline V lookup: CDR1 MNHNY, CDR2 SVGAGI (reference sequence).

This chain uses TRBV6-5 with TRBJ1-5; 8 nucleotides agree with TRBD1. This CDR3 region has 14 residues. Germline V lookup: CDR1 MNHEY, CDR2 SVGAGI. Trimming cost V 6 bases and J 3 bases; bases outside gene matches: 4. CDR3: CASSWDRNNQPQHF. In nucleotides, the CDR3 is TGTGCCAGCAGCTGGGACAGGAACAATCAGCCCCAGCATTTT.

The rearrangement uses TRBV2 and TRBJ2-7; a weak D match, TRBD2 (5 bases). In germline, CDR1 is SNHLY, CDR2 FYNNEI. Trimming left V 0 bases short and J 6 bases short, with 9 bases between. The CDR3 has 13 residues. The CDR3 loop is CASSEALRGEQYV. CDR3 DNA: TGTGCCAGCAGTGAAGCGCTTCGGGGCGAGCAGTACGTC.

The sample holds a few counts of this clone. The chain uses TRBV7-8 and TRBJ1-2; unclear D gene. This CDR3 spans 11 amino acids. Germline assignment: CDR1 SGHVS and CDR2 FQNEAQ. The V and J ends lost 5 bases and 7 bases respectively, with 8 bases between them. Here the CDR3 DNA reads TGTGCCAGCAGCCCCCCGAGTGGCTACACCTTC. This encodes CASSPPSGYTF.

The rearrangement links TRBV5-4 to TRBJ1-4; 9 positions match TRBD1. CDR1 SGHNT and CDR2 YYREEE come from the germline V gene (reference sequence). CDR3 length equals 14 residues. Germline trimming cut 4 bases from V and 7 bases from J; bases unmatched to any gene: 5. Here the CDR3 DNA reads TGTGCCAGCAGCCGGGGACAGGGTTTTGAAAAACTGTTTTTT. Amino acids: CASSRGQGFEKLFF.

The chain uses TRBV6-6 and TRBJ2-5; D is perhaps TRBD2 (5 bases). Germline V lookup: CDR1 MNHNY, CDR2 SVGAGI (reference sequence). V lost 8 bases to trimming and J lost 7 bases, with 11 bases between them. The CDR3 length is 11 residues. The chain's CDR3 is CASHSGVTQYF. The DNA for the CDR3 is TGTGCCAGCCATTCCGGGGTGACCCAGTACTTC.

The V gene is TRBV7-2, the J gene TRBJ1-2; TRBD1 is a possible D gene (6 bases). Germline V gene sequence: CDR1 SGHTA, CDR2 FQGNSA. V was cut by 2 bases and J by 8 bases, with 12 bases left in between. CDR3 length: 13 amino acids. The DNA for the CDR3 is TGTGCCAGCAGCTTACGACAGGACCAGGGCTACACCTTC. This gives the protein CASSLRQDQGYTF.

The rearrangement links TRBV5-1 to TRBJ2-3, with D possibly matching TRBD2 (6 bases). V shed 1 base and J shed 0 bases, with 15 bases lying between them. The CDR3 spans 17 residues. Germline V CDR1 and CDR2: SGHRS, YFSETQ. CDR3 in DNA: TGCGCCAGCAGCTTGACCGCCGGGGGAACTAGCACAGATACGCAGTATTTT. Encoded protein: CASSLTAGGTSTDTQYF.

The J gene is TRBJ1-1, the V gene TRBV10-1; D not certain. This CDR3 is built from 16 residues. V gave up 2 bases and J gave up 0 bases, with 13 bases separating them. Germline V gives CDR1 WNHNN, CDR2 SYGVQD (reference sequence). The CDR3, as DNA: TGCGCCAGCAGTGAGACGACAAGCCCTCTGAACACTGAAGCTTTCTTT. Protein sequence: CASSETTSPLNTEAFF.

Written as DNA, the CDR3 is TGCAGCGTTAGAGCTAGCGGGGGTGGGACCCAGTACTTC. This gives the protein CSVRASGGGTQYF. V gene TRBV29-1 combines with J gene TRBJ2-5; the match to TRBD2 covers 10 bases. The CDR3 is 13 amino acids. Germline V gene data show CDR1 as SQVTM and CDR2 as ANQGSEA. The V and J ends lost 5 bases and 7 bases, in that order; junction bases with no gene match: 7.